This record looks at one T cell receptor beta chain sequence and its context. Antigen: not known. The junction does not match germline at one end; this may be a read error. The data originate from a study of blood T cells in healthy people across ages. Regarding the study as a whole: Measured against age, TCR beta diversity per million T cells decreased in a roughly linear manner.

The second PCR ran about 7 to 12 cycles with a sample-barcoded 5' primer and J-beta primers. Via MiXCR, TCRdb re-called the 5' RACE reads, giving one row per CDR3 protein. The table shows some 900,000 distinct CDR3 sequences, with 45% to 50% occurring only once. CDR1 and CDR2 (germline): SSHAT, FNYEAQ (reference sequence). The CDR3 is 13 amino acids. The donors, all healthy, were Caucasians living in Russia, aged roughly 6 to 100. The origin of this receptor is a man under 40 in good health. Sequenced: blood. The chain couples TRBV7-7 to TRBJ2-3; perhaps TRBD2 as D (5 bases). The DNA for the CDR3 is TGTGCTAGCAGCGTAGCGCCCACAGATACGCAGTATTTT. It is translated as CASSVAPTDTQYF.